One sample yielded the 5 T cell receptor beta chains listed below, sequenced in a study of cytomegalovirus exposure and HLA in healthy donors. The PCR was carried out with 60 Vbeta primers and 13 Jbeta primers. Repertoires were generated with immunoSEQ multiplex PCR, while TCRdb's copy carries only in-frame clones and drops some. The table records some 60,000 clones, 65% to 90% of them present only once. Material: PBMCs. The source is a female donor in good health and CMV-seronegative.

This chain joins TRBV9 and TRBJ2-1; no firm D call. The germline V gene has CDR1 SGDLS and CDR2 YYNGEE. V was pared by 4 bases and J by 1 base, with 12 bases between. The CDR3 is made up of 15 amino acids. The CDR3 DNA sequence: TGTGCCAGCAGCTACGTACTCACGTCCTACAATGAGCAGTTCTTC. It encodes CASSYVLTSYNEQFF.

The rearrangement links TRBV7-2 to TRBJ1-3; D gene unclear. Per the germline V gene, CDR1 is SGHTA and CDR2 is FQGNSA. There are 16 residues in the CDR3. The ends were cut back, 3 bases at V and 0 bases at J, with 12 bases in the middle. DNA of the CDR3: TGTGCCAGCAGCTTCGTTGTGGGCTTCTCTGGAAACACCATATATTTT. This codes for CASSFVVGFSGNTIYF.

The V call is TRBV6-5, the J call TRBJ1-5; D not certain. The V end was cut by 3 bases, the J end by 3 bases, with 6 bases between. The germline CDR1 and CDR2 sequences are MNHEY and SVGAGI. CDR3 length equals 13 residues. The CDR3 region has the DNA TGTGCCAGCAGTTATGGCAACAATCAGCCCCAGCATTTT. As protein: CASSYGNNQPQHF.

In its sample, this clone was seen once. The chain combines TRBV5-4 with TRBJ2-5; D call uncertain. Germline-derived CDR1 and CDR2 are SGHNT and YYREEE (reference sequence). Trimming left V 3 bases short and J 2 bases short, with 11 bases between. The CDR3 length is 14 residues. CDR3 loop: CASSSSSGQETQYF. The CDR3 nucleotides are TGTGCCAGCAGCTCCTCGTCGGGTCAAGAGACCCAGTACTTC.

V gene TRBV7-9 combines with J gene TRBJ2-2, with TRBD1 matching 7 bases. Trimming cost V 6 bases and J 1 base; bases outside gene matches: 2. Germline assignment: CDR1 SEHNR and CDR2 FQNEAQ (reference sequence). This CDR3 has 14 amino acids. The CDR3 sequence: CASRRTGNTGELFF. As DNA, the CDR3 is TGTGCCAGCAGGCGGACAGGGAACACCGGGGAGCTGTTTTTT.